This T cell receptor beta chain is drawn from a study of T cell responses to AZD1222 COVID-19 vaccine. Study-wide findings and caveats: Increased Spike-specific TCR breadth and depth were observed after two AZD1222 doses. Reports say nearly half of spike-specific TCRs go after unmutated variant regions.

The junction had 11 bases not matched to a gene; V was cut back by 4 bases and J by 7 bases. The CDR3 contains 15 residues. Germline V gives CDR1 LNHDA, CDR2 SQIVND (reference sequence). TCRdb's copy holds only in-frame clones and misses some; the assay was immunoSEQ multiplex PCR. The sample has more than 100,000 clones, 87% seen once. On this clone itself: Its antigen remains unidentified.

The TCR sequence derives from an adult in good health. V is TRBV19 and J is TRBJ2-7; the match to TRBD1 covers 9 bases. Sequencing was performed on peripheral blood, taken on day 0 of AZD1222 vaccination. CDR3 in DNA: TGTGCCAGTAGTACCCCGGGACAGGGTACGGGGGAGCAGTACTTC. Translation gives CASSTPGQGTGEQYF.